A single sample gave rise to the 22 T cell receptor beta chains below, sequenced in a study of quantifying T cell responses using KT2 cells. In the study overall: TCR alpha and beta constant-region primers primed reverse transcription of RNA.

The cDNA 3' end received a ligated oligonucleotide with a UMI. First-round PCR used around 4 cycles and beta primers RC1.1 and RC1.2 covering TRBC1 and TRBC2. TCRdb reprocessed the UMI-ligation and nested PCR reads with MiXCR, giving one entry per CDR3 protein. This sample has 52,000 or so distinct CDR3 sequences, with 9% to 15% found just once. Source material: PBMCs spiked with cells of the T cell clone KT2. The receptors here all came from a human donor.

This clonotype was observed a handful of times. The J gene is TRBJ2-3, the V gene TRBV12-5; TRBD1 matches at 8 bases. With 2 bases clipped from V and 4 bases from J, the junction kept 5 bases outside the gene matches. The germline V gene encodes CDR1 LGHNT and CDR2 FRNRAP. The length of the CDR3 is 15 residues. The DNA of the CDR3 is TGTGCTAGTGGTTTGCAGGGGGCGCGTGCAGATACGCAGTATTTT. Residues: CASGLQGARADTQYF.

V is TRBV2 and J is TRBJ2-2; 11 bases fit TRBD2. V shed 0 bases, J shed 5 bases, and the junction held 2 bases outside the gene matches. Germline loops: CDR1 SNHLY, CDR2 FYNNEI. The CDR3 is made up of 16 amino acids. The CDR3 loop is CASSEAASGRTGELFF. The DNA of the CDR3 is TGTGCCAGCAGTGAAGCGGCTAGCGGGAGGACCGGGGAGCTGTTTTTT.

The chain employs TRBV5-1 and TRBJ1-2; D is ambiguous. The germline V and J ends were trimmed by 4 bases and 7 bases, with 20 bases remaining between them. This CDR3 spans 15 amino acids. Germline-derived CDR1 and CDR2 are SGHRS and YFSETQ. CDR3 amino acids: CASSPGRQGSTGYTF. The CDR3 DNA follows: TGCGCCAGCAGCCCAGGACGGCAAGGGTCCACTGGCTACACCTTC.

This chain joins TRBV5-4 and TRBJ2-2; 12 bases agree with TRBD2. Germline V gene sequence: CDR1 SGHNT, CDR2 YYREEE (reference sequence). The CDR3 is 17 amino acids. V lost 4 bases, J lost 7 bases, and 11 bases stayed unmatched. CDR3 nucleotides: TGTGCCAGCAGCGCGGGGCTAGCGGGAGGGCCCGGCGGGGAGCTGTTTTTT. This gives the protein CASSAGLAGGPGGELFF.

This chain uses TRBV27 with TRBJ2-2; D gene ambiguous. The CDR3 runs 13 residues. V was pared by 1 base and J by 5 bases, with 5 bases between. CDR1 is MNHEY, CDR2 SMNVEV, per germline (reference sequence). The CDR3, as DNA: TGTGCCAGCAGTTTATTTGTTACCGGGGAGCTGTTTTTT. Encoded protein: CASSLFVTGELFF.

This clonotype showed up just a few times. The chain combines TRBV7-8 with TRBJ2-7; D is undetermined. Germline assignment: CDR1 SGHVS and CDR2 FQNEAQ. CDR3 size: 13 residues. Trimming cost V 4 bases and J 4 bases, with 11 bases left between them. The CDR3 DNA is TGTGCCAGCAGCTCCGGGCTAGGGTACGAGCAGTACTTC. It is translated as CASSSGLGYEQYF.

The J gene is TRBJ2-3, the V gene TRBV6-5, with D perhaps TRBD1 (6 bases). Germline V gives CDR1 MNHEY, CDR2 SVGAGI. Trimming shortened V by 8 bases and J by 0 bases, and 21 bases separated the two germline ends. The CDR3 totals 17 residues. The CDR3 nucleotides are TGTGCCAGCCGGCGCGGCACAGGGACCCCTAGCACAGATACGCAGTATTTT. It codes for CASRRGTGTPSTDTQYF.

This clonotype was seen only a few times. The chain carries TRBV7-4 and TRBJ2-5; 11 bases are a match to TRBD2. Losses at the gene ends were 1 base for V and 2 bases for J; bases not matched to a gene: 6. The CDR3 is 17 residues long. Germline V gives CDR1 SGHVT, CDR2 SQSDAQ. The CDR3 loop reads CASSLVNLAGGQETQYF. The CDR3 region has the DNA TGTGCCAGCAGCTTAGTCAACCTAGCGGGGGGACAAGAGACCCAGTACTTC.

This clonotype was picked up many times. The CDR3 DNA reads as TGTGCCAGCAGTTCGCGGATGACTAGCACAGATACGCAGTATTTT. Its translation is CASSSRMTSTDTQYF. V usage is TRBV2 and J usage is TRBJ2-3; D gene ambiguous. The germline CDR1 and CDR2 sequences are SNHLY and FYNNEI. V lost 5 bases, J lost 0 bases, and 12 bases lay in between. This CDR3 comprises 15 residues.

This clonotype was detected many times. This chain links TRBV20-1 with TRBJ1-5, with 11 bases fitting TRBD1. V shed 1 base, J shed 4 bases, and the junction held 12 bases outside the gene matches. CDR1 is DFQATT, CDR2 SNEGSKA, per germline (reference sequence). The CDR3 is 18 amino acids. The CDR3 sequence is CSARVGQGAAAENQPQHF. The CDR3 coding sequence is TGCAGTGCTAGAGTAGGACAGGGGGCGGCGGCGGAAAATCAGCCCCAGCATTTT.

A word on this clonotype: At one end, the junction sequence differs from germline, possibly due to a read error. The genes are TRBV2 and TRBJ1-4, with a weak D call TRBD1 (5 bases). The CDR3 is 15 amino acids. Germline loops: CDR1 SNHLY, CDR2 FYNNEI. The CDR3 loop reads CASREGVGTNEKLFF. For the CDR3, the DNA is TGTGCCAGCAGGGAAGGGGTCGGAACTAATGAAAAACTGTTTTTT.

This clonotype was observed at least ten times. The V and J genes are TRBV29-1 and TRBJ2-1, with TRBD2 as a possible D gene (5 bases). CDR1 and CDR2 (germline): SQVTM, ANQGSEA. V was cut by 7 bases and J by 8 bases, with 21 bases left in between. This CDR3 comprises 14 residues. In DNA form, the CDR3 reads TGCAGCGGGGGAGTCCCGGGCCGAAGTGATGAGCAGTTCTTC. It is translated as CSGGVPGRSDEQFF.

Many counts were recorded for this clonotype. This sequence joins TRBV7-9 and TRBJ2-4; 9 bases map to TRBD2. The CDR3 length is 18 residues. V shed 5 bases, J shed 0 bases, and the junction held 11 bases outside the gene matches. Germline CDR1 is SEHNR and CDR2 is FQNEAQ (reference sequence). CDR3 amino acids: CASSPTSGGELAKNIQYF. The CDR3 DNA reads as TGTGCCAGCAGCCCGACTAGCGGAGGGGAGCTAGCCAAAAACATTCAGTACTTC.

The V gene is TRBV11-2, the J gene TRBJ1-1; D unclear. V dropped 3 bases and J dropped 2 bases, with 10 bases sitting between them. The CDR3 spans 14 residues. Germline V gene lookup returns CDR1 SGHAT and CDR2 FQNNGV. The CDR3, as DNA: TGTGCCAGCAGCTTGTTGTTCGGCAACACTGAAGCTTTCTTT. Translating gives CASSLLFGNTEAFF.

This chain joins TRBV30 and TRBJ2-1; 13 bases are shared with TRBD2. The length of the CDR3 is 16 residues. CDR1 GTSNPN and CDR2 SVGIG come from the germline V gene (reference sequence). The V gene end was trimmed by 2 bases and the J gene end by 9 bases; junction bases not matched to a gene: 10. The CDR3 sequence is CAWSTRGTSGEVEQFF. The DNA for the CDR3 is TGTGCCTGGAGTACCCGCGGGACTAGCGGGGAAGTTGAGCAGTTCTTC.

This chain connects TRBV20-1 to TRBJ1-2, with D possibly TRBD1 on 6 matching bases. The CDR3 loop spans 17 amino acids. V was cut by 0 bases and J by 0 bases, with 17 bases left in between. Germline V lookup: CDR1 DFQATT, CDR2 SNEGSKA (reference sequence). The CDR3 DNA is TGCAGTGCTAGAGATCTAAGGGGGGCTGAATCTAACTATGGCTACACCTTC. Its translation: CSARDLRGAESNYGYTF.

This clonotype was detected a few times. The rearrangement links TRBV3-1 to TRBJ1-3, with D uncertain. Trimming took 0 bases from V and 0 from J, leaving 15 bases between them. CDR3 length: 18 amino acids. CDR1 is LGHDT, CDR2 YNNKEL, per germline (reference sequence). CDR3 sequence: CASSQEGSASLSGNTIYF. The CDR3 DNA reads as TGTGCCAGCAGCCAAGAAGGATCAGCTTCACTCTCTGGAAACACCATATATTTT.

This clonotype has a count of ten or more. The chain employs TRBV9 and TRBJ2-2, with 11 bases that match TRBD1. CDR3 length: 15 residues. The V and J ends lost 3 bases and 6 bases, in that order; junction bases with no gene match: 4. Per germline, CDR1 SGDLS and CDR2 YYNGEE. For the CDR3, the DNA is TGTGCCAGCAGCGCCGGGACAGGGGGATCCGGGGAGCTGTTTTTT. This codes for CASSAGTGGSGELFF.

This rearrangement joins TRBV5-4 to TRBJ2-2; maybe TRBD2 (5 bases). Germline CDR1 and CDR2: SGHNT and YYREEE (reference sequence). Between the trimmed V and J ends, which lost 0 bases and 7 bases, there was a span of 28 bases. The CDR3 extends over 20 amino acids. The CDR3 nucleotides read TGTGCCAGCAGCTTGGTAAAGCTCCGGGGTCCCCTCCCTCTCTTCGGGGAGCTGTTTTTT. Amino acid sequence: CASSLVKLRGPLPLFGELFF. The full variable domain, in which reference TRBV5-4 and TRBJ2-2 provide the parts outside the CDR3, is ETGVTQSPTHLIKTRGQQVTLRCSSQSGHNTVSWYQQALGQGPQFIFQYYREEENGRGNFPPRFSGLQFPNYSSELNVNALELDDSALYLCASSLVKLRGPLPLFGELFFGEGSRLTVL.

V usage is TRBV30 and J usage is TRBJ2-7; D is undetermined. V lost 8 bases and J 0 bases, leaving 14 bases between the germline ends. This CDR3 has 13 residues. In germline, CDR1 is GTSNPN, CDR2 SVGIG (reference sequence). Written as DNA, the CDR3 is TGTGCCACCGAAGGAGTAAGCTCCTACGAGCAGTACTTC. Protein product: CATEGVSSYEQYF.

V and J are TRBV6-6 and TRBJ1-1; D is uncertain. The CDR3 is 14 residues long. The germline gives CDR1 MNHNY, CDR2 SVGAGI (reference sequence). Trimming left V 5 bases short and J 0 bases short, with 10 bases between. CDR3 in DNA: TGTGCCAGCAGTCACATGGACCTGAACACTGAAGCTTTCTTT. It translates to CASSHMDLNTEAFF.

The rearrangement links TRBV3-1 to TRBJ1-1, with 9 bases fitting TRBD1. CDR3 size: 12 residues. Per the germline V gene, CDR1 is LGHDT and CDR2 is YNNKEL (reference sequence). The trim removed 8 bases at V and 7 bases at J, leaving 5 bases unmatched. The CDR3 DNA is TGTGCCAGCGGGGACAGGGCCCTTGAAGCTTTCTTT. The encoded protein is CASGDRALEAFF.